What follows is one T cell receptor (beta chain) and its context. Antigen specificity is unknown. Expressed TCRB transcripts were sequenced after all isolated RNA was converted to cDNA. Libraries were prepared by immunoSEQ multiplex PCR; TCRdb keeps only in-frame clonotypes and omits some of them. The table records 630,000 or so clones, roughly 13% of them present only once. Germline V lookup: CDR1 SEHNR, CDR2 FQNEAQ (reference sequence). This CDR3 has 17 amino acids. The junction had 15 bases not matched to a gene; V was cut back by 1 base and J by 9 bases. The data stem from a study of beta chain features in type 1 diabetes. Study-wide results and caveats: In all four CD4+ subsets, TCRB CDR3 length was significantly, moderately reduced in type 1 diabetes.

The chain couples TRBV7-9 to TRBJ2-7, with 10 bases that match TRBD2. The sample was naive CD4+ T cells from blood. The source is a young man with type 1 diabetes. CDR3 sequence (DNA): TGTGCCAGCAGCTTAGGAGCGGGAGGGCCCTTTACCCAAGTGCAGTACTTC. This encodes CASSLGAGGPFTQVQYF.